This TCR beta chain came from a study of CXCR3-negative and CXCR3-positive naive CD8 T cells. Regarding the study as a whole: Memory CD8+ cells had much lower diversity, and both naive subsets had comparably high diversity. Within a donor, both naive subsets shared TRBV-TRBJ usage, unlike memory cells. CXCR3-expressing naive cells carried TRB CDR3s more hydrophobic than those of CXCR3-negative naive cells.

The CDR3 covers 16 residues. Germline CDR1 and CDR2: SGHTA and FQGNSA. The study made its TRB cDNA libraries by 5' RACE, adding UMI labels. For each CDR3 protein, TCRdb gives one entry from its re-call of the 5' RACE reads, without DNA. The data include approximately 140,000 distinct CDR3 sequences; the top ten clones carry 0.25% to 0.3%. Comment on this clonotype: The antigen remains unidentified.

Sequencing was performed on naive CXCR3+ CD8+ T cells from blood. Stated subset: CD45RO-CCR7+CD27+CD95- naive CD8+ T cells expressing CXCR3 (TNR3+). This TCR was sampled from a human donor in good health. Some clones in this sample may be carry-over from other donors' samples. V gene TRBV7-2 combines with J gene TRBJ2-1; TCRdb designates TRBD2, a call that cannot be tested without DNA. The CDR3 loop is CASSWPKAGVENEQFF.